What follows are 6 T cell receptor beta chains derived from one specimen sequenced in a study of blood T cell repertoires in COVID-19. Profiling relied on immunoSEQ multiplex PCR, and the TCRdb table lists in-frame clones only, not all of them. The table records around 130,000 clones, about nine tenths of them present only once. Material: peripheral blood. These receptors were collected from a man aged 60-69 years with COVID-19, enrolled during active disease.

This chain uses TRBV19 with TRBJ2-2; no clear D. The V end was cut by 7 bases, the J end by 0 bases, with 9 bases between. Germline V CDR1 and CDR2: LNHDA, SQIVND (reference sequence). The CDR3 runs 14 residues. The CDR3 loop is CASTAYANTGELFF. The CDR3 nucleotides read TGTGCCAGTACAGCGTACGCGAACACCGGGGAGCTGTTTTTT.

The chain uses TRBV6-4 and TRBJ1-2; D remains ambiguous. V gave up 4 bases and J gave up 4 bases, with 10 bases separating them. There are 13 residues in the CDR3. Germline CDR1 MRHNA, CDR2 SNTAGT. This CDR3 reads CASSVARPYGYTF. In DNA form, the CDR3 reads TGTGCCAGCAGTGTAGCAAGACCCTATGGCTACACCTTC.

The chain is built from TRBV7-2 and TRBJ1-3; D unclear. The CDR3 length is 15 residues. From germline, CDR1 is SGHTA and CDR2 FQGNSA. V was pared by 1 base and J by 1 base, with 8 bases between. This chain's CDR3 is CASSLVTASGNTIYF. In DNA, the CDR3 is TGTGCCAGCAGCTTAGTTACAGCTTCTGGAAACACCATATATTTT.

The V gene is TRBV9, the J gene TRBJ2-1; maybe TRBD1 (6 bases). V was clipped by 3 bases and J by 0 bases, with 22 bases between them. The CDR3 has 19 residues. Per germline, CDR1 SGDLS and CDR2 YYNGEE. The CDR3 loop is CASSGRTADRPSSYNEQFF. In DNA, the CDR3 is TGTGCCAGCAGCGGTCGGACGGCCGACAGGCCCAGCTCCTACAATGAGCAGTTCTTC.

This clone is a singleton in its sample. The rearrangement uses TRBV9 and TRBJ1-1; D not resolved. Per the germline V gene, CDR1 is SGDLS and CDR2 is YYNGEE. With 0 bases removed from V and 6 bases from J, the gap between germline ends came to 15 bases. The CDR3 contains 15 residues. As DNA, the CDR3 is TGTGCCAGCAGCGTAGGTGAGGGTGAAGGAGCTGAAGCTTTCTTT. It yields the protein CASSVGEGEGAEAFF.

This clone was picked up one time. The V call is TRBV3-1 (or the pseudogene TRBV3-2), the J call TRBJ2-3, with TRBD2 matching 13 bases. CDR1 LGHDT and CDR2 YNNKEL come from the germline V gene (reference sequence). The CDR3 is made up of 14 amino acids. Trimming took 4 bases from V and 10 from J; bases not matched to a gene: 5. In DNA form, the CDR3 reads TGTGCCAGCAGCCTCTGGACTAGCGGGAGAGCGCAGTATTTT. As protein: CASSLWTSGRAQYF.